This record covers a single T cell receptor beta chain. Its antigen is still unknown. The data stem from a study of T cell responses to AZD1222 COVID-19 vaccine. Study-wide context: Second-dose intervals of approximately 4 or approximately 12 weeks were pooled. Study findings and constraints: A reported finding is that nearly half of spike-specific TCRs target unmutated variant regions. Females outnumbered males among donors, who were mostly white British; clonal diversity was possibly underestimated. Just a handful of AZD1222 recipients were seropositive at baseline.

CDR3 length equals 11 residues. Trimming removed 2 bases at V and 9 bases at J, with 5 bases between. The repertoire was sequenced with immunoSEQ multiplex PCR; TCRdb's copy has only in-frame clones and lacks some. The table has fewer than 250,000 clones, 80% to 95% seen once. This chain connects TRBV12-3 or TRBV12-4 to TRBJ2-1; D remains unclear. The sequence came from an adult in good health. The sequences come from peripheral blood, collected on day 0 of AZD1222 vaccination. The DNA of the CDR3 is TGTGCCAGCAGTTTACCCCCTGAGCAGTTCTTC. Its protein is CASSLPPEQFF.